The sequence of this T cell receptor (beta chain) was determined in a study of blood T cell repertoires in COVID-19. Study context: Some COVID-19 samples were acute and others convalescent; all came from the United States, Italy and Spain. T cells, B-cell-depleted T cells, or PBMCs supplied cDNA or gDNA.

Original methodology: Nucleated cell counts were estimated from reference gene primer amplification. The method was immunoSEQ multiplex PCR; TCRdb's version includes in-frame clones alone and lacks a portion of them. That table supplies the V and J calls and clone size; D and trimming were determined from the DNA. The sample lists approximately 260,000 clones, almost 90% occurring once. Germline V gene sequence: CDR1 SNHLY, CDR2 FYNNEI. The CDR3 contains 11 residues. The ends were cut back, 5 bases at V and 3 bases at J, with 5 bases in the middle. Sequenced input: peripheral blood. The rearrangement joins TRBV2 to TRBJ2-7; D remains ambiguous. The receptor comes from a woman aged 55-70 years with COVID-19, enrolled during active disease. In DNA, the CDR3 is TGTGCCAGCAGTCGTGTCTACGAGCAGTACTTC. It codes for CASSRVYEQYF.